The 8 T cell receptor beta chains listed next were all sequenced from one sample in a study of cytomegalovirus exposure and HLA in healthy donors. The PCR used 60 Vbeta and 13 Jbeta primers. Data came from immunoSEQ multiplex PCR; TCRdb stores just in-frame clones and leaves some out. The sample carries 120,000 to 150,000 clones, roughly three quarters recorded once. The material sequenced was PBMCs. All receptors derive from a female donor in good health and CMV-seronegative.

The CDR3 DNA follows: TGCGCCAGCAGCTTAACAGGAGCCTACGAGCAGTACTTC. It encodes CASSLTGAYEQYF. The chain has TRBV5-1 and TRBJ2-7; TRBD1 is a possible D gene (5 bases). CDR1 is SGHRS, CDR2 YFSETQ, per germline. This CDR3 comprises 13 residues. V shed 2 bases and J shed 2 bases, with 8 bases lying between them.

The chain is built from TRBV30 and TRBJ2-5, with 7 bases that match TRBD2. V shed 5 bases and J 4 bases; nucleotides not matched to a gene: 7. The CDR3 has 13 amino acids. Germline CDR1 is GTSNPN and CDR2 is SVGIG (reference sequence). This CDR3 reads CAWGPRGVETQYF. In DNA, the CDR3 is TGTGCCTGGGGACCACGGGGGGTAGAGACCCAGTACTTC.

The V and J genes are TRBV11-2 and TRBJ1-2; D unresolved. This CDR3 has 14 residues. Looked up from germline, CDR1 is SGHAT and CDR2 is FQNNGV. V was pared by 1 base and J by 2 bases, with 8 bases between. The DNA of the CDR3 is TGTGCCAGCAGCTTAGGTCGTAGCAACTATGGCTACACCTTC. It yields the protein CASSLGRSNYGYTF.

The rearrangement uses TRBV5-4 and TRBJ2-1; 8 bases are shared with TRBD2. Germline V lookup: CDR1 SGHNT, CDR2 YYREEE (reference sequence). The trim removed 2 bases at V and 9 bases at J, leaving 4 bases unmatched. The CDR3 loop spans 13 amino acids. The CDR3: CASSFGLAGEQFF. DNA for the CDR3: TGTGCCAGCAGCTTCGGACTAGCCGGTGAGCAGTTCTTC. Drawing the rest from reference TRBV5-4 and TRBJ2-1, the complete variable domain is ETGVTQSPTHLIKTRGQQVTLRCSSQSGHNTVSWYQQALGQGPQFIFQYYREEENGRGNFPPRFSGLQFPNYSSELNVNALELDDSALYLCASSFGLAGEQFFGPGTRLTVL.

Concerning this clone: The junction departs from the called germline gene at one end, perhaps through a read error. This chain uses TRBV4-1 with TRBJ2-7, with D possibly being TRBD2 (5 bases). The CDR3 totals 15 residues. In germline, CDR1 is MGHRA, CDR2 YSYEKL. CDR3 sequence: CASSPVPPLRVRRFF. The DNA for the CDR3 is TGCGCCAGCAGCCCCGTCCCACCCTTGAGGGTCCGACGATTCTTC.

V is TRBV9 and J is TRBJ2-3, with D unclear. The V end lost 0 bases, the J end lost 4 bases, and 12 bases lay between the germline ends. CDR1 and CDR2 (germline): SGDLS, YYNGEE. This CDR3 is 15 amino acids long. This chain's CDR3 is CASSVVGRNADTQYF. As DNA, the CDR3 is TGTGCCAGCAGCGTAGTCGGCAGGAACGCAGATACGCAGTATTTT.

The chain has TRBV27 and TRBJ1-4; D not certain. CDR3 length: 14 amino acids. Germline assignment: CDR1 MNHEY and CDR2 SMNVEV (reference sequence). The ends were cut back, 3 bases at V and 8 bases at J, with 13 bases in the middle. The CDR3 loop reads CASSLGWGGEKLFF. The CDR3 nucleotides read TGTGCCAGCAGTTTGGGATGGGGAGGGGAAAAACTGTTTTTT.

In the case of this clone: A junction boundary mismatches the germline segment, possibly from a read error. This chain uses TRBV23-1 with TRBJ2-3; 10 nucleotides align to TRBD2. TRBV23-1 is sorted into the ORF group, with uncertain function. The CDR3 spans 15 residues. The CDR3 region is CARSHCLAGADTQYF. CDR3 bases: TGCGCCAGGAGTCACTGCCTAGCGGGGGCAGATACGCAGTATTTT.